A single sample is the source of the 2 T cell receptor beta chains below, sequenced in a study of beta chain features in type 1 diabetes. The entirety of the isolated RNA underwent reverse transcription, so expressed TCRB transcripts were sequenced. Produced via immunoSEQ multiplex PCR; TCRdb's table is partial and in-frame only. The table has 970,000 or so clones, 15% to 20% seen once. The sequencing sample was made of naive CD4+ T cells from blood. These receptors were taken from a woman in her late teens or twenties in good health.

This chain uses TRBV27 with TRBJ2-7; 11 nucleotides match TRBD2. V shed 2 bases, J shed 4 bases, and the junction held 19 bases outside the gene matches. This CDR3 contains 20 residues. Germline assignment: CDR1 MNHEY and CDR2 SMNVEV (reference sequence). CDR3 residues: CASSLLWRGSGRADGYEQYF. The CDR3 coding sequence is TGTGCCAGCAGTTTACTCTGGCGTGGTAGCGGGAGGGCCGATGGGTACGAGCAGTACTTC.

The chain employs TRBV4-1 and TRBJ1-2; possibly TRBD1 for D (6 bases). With 4 bases removed from V and 3 bases from J, the gap between germline ends came to 15 bases. Per the germline V gene, CDR1 is MGHRA and CDR2 is YSYEKL. This CDR3 has 15 amino acids. CDR3 DNA: TGCGCCAGCAGCCGGGGGGGCACCGGGGACTATGGCTACACCTTC. It yields the protein CASSRGGTGDYGYTF.